What follows is one TCR beta chain and its context. Participants reported their clinical history, and cohort assignment relied on those reports. Under the authors' procedure: Amplification from reference gene primers served as the basis for estimated nucleated cell counts. This table comes from immunoSEQ multiplex PCR, and its TCRdb copy is limited to in-frame clones, with some not included. V and J calls and clone size are given by that table; D and trimming were obtained from the DNA. The sample carries some 250,000 clones, 75% to 90% recorded once. The source of the sample is a study of blood T cell repertoires in COVID-19. Study summary: Italy, Spain and the United States were the sources of the convalescent and acute COVID-19 samples. Nucleic acid was either cDNA or gDNA, and it came from T cells, B-cell-depleted T cells, or PBMCs.

Germline CDR1 SGHNT, CDR2 YENEEA. The CDR3 length is 17 residues. Trimming at V came to 0 bases and at J to 6 bases, leaving 5 bases not matched to a gene. The specimen was PBMCs or T cells enriched from blood (not recorded which). The rearrangement uses TRBV11-3 and TRBJ2-1; 13 bases fit TRBD2. This sequence was found in a woman aged 40 to 50 with acute COVID-19. The chain's CDR3 is CASSLEAGLAGANEQFF. For the CDR3, the DNA is TGTGCCAGCAGCTTAGAGGCTGGACTAGCGGGGGCCAATGAGCAGTTCTTC.